One sample yielded the 21 T cell receptor beta chains listed below, sequenced in a study of cytomegalovirus exposure and HLA in healthy donors. The PCR ran on 60 Vbeta and 13 Jbeta primers. Produced via immunoSEQ multiplex PCR; TCRdb's table is partial and in-frame only. Here the sample spans 84,000 or so clones, about 74% being singletons. The sample comprised PBMCs. These receptor sequences come from a man aged 30 to 45 in good health and CMV-seronegative.

The chain is built from TRBV5-8 and TRBJ1-4; D unresolved. V was shortened by 3 bases and J by 7 bases, with 16 bases between the two germline ends. CDR1 SGHTS and CDR2 YDEGEE come from the germline V gene. The CDR3 contains 15 residues. The CDR3 protein is CASSSSGRNREKLFF. In nucleotides, the CDR3 is TGTGCCAGCAGCTCGTCAGGCAGGAACCGTGAAAAACTGTTTTTT.

This chain joins TRBV5-1 and TRBJ1-6; 8 nucleotides match TRBD1. V lost 4 bases to trimming and J lost 7 bases; unmatched junction nucleotides: 10. The length of the CDR3 is 16 residues. Germline loops: CDR1 SGHRS, CDR2 YFSETQ. The CDR3, as DNA: TGCGCCAGCAGCAGCTTGGAGACAGGGGAGAATTCACCCCTCCACTTT. Protein sequence: CASSSLETGENSPLHF.

This chain joins TRBV5-4 and TRBJ2-1; TRBD1 is a possible D gene (7 bases). The V gene's germline CDR1 is SGHNT and CDR2 YYREEE (reference sequence). The germline V and J ends were trimmed by 0 bases and 3 bases, with 13 bases remaining between them. The CDR3 loop spans 16 amino acids. The CDR3 nucleotides read TGTGCCAGCAGCTTGGGGGGGGACAGAAACTACAATGAGCAGTTCTTC. This sequence encodes CASSLGGDRNYNEQFF. The complete variable domain, with remaining parts taken from reference TRBV5-4 and TRBJ2-1, reads ETGVTQSPTHLIKTRGQQVTLRCSSQSGHNTVSWYQQALGQGPQFIFQYYREEENGRGNFPPRFSGLQFPNYSSELNVNALELDDSALYLCASSLGGDRNYNEQFFGPGTRLTVL.

The chain is built from TRBV4-3 and TRBJ2-3, with D hard to call. Germline CDR1 LGHNA, CDR2 YSLEER. Between the trimmed V and J ends, which lost 4 bases and 0 bases, there was a span of 14 bases. CDR3 length: 16 residues. CDR3 sequence (DNA): TGCGCCAGCAGCCGTGGGTATTCGGGTAGCACAGATACGCAGTATTTT. Its protein product is CASSRGYSGSTDTQYF.

The rearrangement uses TRBV10-3 and TRBJ2-3; 10 nucleotides align to TRBD2. Unmatched junction bases numbered 7, after V lost 4 bases and J lost 0 bases. The germline gives CDR1 ENHRY, CDR2 SYGVKD. This CDR3 has 17 residues. Here the CDR3 reads CAISGRLAGQSTDTQYF. CDR3 sequence (DNA): TGTGCCATCAGTGGCCGACTAGCGGGCCAAAGCACAGATACGCAGTATTTT.

V usage is TRBV5-1 and J usage is TRBJ1-1; the D gene is possibly TRBD1 (5 bases). The V end lost 4 bases, the J end lost 1 base, and 14 bases lay between the germline ends. The CDR3 is 15 residues long. Per the germline V gene, CDR1 is SGHRS and CDR2 is YFSETQ. CDR3 sequence (DNA): TGCGCCAGCAGCCCCACCAGACAGCGGAACACTGAAGCTTTCTTT. The encoded protein is CASSPTRQRNTEAFF.

The gene calls are TRBV28 and TRBJ2-5, with no clear D. Trimming removed 3 bases from V and 4 bases from J, with 3 bases in between. Germline V gene sequence: CDR1 MDHEN, CDR2 SYDVKM. The CDR3 length is 11 residues. The CDR3 reads CASSLAETQYF. The CDR3 DNA sequence: TGTGCCAGCAGTTTGGCAGAGACCCAGTACTTC.

The rearrangement uses TRBV28 and TRBJ2-7; the match to TRBD1 covers 7 bases. V lost 6 bases and J lost 3; bases outside the gene matches: 5. CDR1 and CDR2 from the germline V gene are MDHEN and SYDVKM. There are 13 residues in the CDR3. This CDR3 reads CASRWGQFYEQYF. As DNA, the CDR3 is TGTGCCAGCAGATGGGGACAGTTCTACGAGCAGTACTTC.

The V and J genes are TRBV19 and TRBJ2-7; 11 bases match TRBD1. The ends lost 8 bases at V and 3 bases at J; junction bases unmatched: 6. The V gene's germline CDR1 is LNHDA and CDR2 SQIVND (reference sequence). The CDR3 sequence is 14 residues long. CDR3 sequence reads: CASGSGTGGYEQYF. DNA for the CDR3: TGTGCCAGTGGCAGCGGGACAGGGGGCTACGAGCAGTACTTC.

The chain links TRBV20-1 to TRBJ2-3; 7 bases are shared with TRBD2. Germline V gene sequence: CDR1 DFQATT, CDR2 SNEGSKA (reference sequence). This CDR3 contains 11 residues. V lost 6 bases, J lost 5 bases, and 2 bases stayed unmatched. The CDR3 nucleotides read TGCAGTGCGGGAGGGATAGATACGCAGTATTTT. Encoded protein: CSAGGIDTQYF.

This chain joins TRBV7-2 and TRBJ2-1; 7 nucleotides match TRBD1. The CDR3 spans 13 residues. J was trimmed by 12 bases and V by 6 bases; bases with no gene match: 11. CDR1 is SGHTA and CDR2 is FQGNSA in the germline V gene. The chain's CDR3 is CASSPGQQRAQFF. The CDR3 DNA reads as TGTGCCAGCAGTCCGGGACAGCAGAGAGCGCAGTTCTTC.

The chain carries TRBV18 and TRBJ2-7; a possible D gene is TRBD2 (6 bases). CDR3 size: 13 residues. Germline-derived CDR1 and CDR2 are KGHSH and LQKENI. V was cut by 5 bases and J by 3 bases, with 11 bases left in between. CDR3 nucleotides: TGTGCCAGCTCAACCGGGACTCACTACGAGCAGTACTTC. It encodes CASSTGTHYEQYF.

The gene calls are TRBV27 and TRBJ2-7, with 7 bases matching TRBD1. Germline CDR1 and CDR2: MNHEY and SMNVEV (reference sequence). V trimming: 3 bases; J trimming: 3 bases; junction bases outside the gene matches: 5. This CDR3 has 14 amino acids. CDR3 DNA sequence: TGTGCCAGCAGTTTGTCGGGACAGAGCTACGAGCAGTACTTC. Translated, it gives CASSLSGQSYEQYF.

V usage is TRBV6-1 and J usage is TRBJ1-5, with D uncertain. Trimming shortened V by 0 bases and J by 2 bases, and 14 bases separated the two germline ends. CDR3 length equals 17 residues. From germline, CDR1 is MNHNS and CDR2 SASEGT. Here the CDR3 DNA reads TGTGCCAGCAGTGAAGCGGTGAGAGGTTTGGGCAATCAGCCCCAGCATTTT. It is translated as CASSEAVRGLGNQPQHF.

J is TRBJ2-2 and V is TRBV10-1; TRBD2 matches at 10 bases. The CDR3 contains 14 residues. J gave up 8 bases and V 4 bases, and 4 bases lay outside the gene matches. Germline V gene lookup returns CDR1 WNHNN and CDR2 SYGVQD (reference sequence). CDR3 DNA sequence: TGCGCCAGCAGTGGACTAGCGGGTAGTGGGGAGCTGTTTTTT. It translates to CASSGLAGSGELFF.

This chain uses TRBV2 with TRBJ1-2; the D gene is possibly TRBD1 (6 bases). Germline CDR1 reads SNHLY; CDR2 reads FYNNEI. The CDR3 loop spans 13 amino acids. The V and J ends lost 5 bases and 8 bases respectively, with 15 bases between them. CDR3 region: CASSQGLLGGYTF. The CDR3 nucleotides are TGTGCCAGCAGTCAGGGGCTGCTAGGCGGCTACACCTTC.

This rearrangement joins TRBV2 to TRBJ2-5; possibly TRBD2 for D (5 bases). This CDR3 region has 12 residues. With 8 bases removed from V and 5 bases from J, the gap between germline ends came to 12 bases. CDR1 SNHLY and CDR2 FYNNEI come from the germline V gene. The chain's CDR3 is CASLGVGETQYF. CDR3 coding DNA: TGTGCCAGCCTGGGAGTCGGGGAGACCCAGTACTTC.

The CDR3 DNA reads TGTGCCAGCAGCCGCGGACAGGGGGGAGTCACAGATACGCAGTATTTT. Its translation is CASSRGQGGVTDTQYF. This chain uses TRBV13 with TRBJ2-3, with TRBD1 matching 10 bases. The trim removed 5 bases at V and 2 bases at J, leaving 7 bases unmatched. The V gene's germline CDR1 is PRHDT and CDR2 FYEKMQ (reference sequence). The CDR3 length is 16 residues.

The CDR3 DNA sequence: TGTGCCAGTAGTAACCCCGGGACAAACAGCAATCAGCCCCAGCATTTT. Translated, it gives CASSNPGTNSNQPQHF. The chain combines TRBV19 with TRBJ1-5; tentative D call: TRBD1 (6 bases). Germline assignment: CDR1 LNHDA and CDR2 SQIVND (reference sequence). This CDR3 spans 16 amino acids. V dropped 4 bases and J dropped 1 base, with 14 bases sitting between them.

This chain joins TRBV6-6 and TRBJ1-2, with 8 bases matching TRBD1. Germline CDR1 reads MNHNY; CDR2 reads SVGAGI (reference sequence). This CDR3 region has 16 residues. Trimming took 0 bases from V and 4 from J; bases not matched to a gene: 7. DNA of the CDR3: TGTGCCAGCAGTTACTCGGTGGCAGGGGGCAGCTATGGCTACACCTTC. Its protein is CASSYSVAGGSYGYTF.

The rearrangement uses TRBV5-6 and TRBJ2-1; no clear D. There are 16 residues in the CDR3. Germline CDR1 SGHDT, CDR2 YYEEEE. V was shortened by 3 bases and J by 3 bases, with 16 bases between the two germline ends. The DNA of the CDR3 is TGTGCCAGCAGCTGGGCCTACCCCCTATACTACAATGAGCAGTTCTTC. Protein sequence: CASSWAYPLYYNEQFF.